The text below deals with one T cell receptor beta chain. Its cognate antigen is unknown. TCRdb re-called the reads through MiXCR, storing one row per CDR3 protein. The sample has around 200,000 distinct CDR3 sequences; about 39% are singletons. The sample belongs to a study of T cell repertoires in cytomegalovirus infection. Across the whole study: Public TCR beta signature analysis indicated the presence of both CMV infection and matching HLA type.

CDR1 and CDR2 (germline): SGDLS, YYNGEE. The CDR3 totals 12 residues. The germline V and J ends were trimmed by 5 bases and 4 bases, with 6 bases remaining between them. Study-level points and caveats: CMV-specific HLA-C-restricted TCR beta clonotypes dominated the ex vivo response.

This specimen was CD8+ T cells from cultured PBMCs, taken from culture after CMV antigen stimulation. This rearrangement joins TRBV9 to TRBJ2-2; D is unresolved. This TCR was sampled from a human donor in good health (CMV status not recorded). Some clones in this sample may be carry-over from other donors' samples. The CDR3 DNA sequence: TGTGCCAGCAGGTATTCCACCGGGGAGCTGTTTTTT. It yields the protein CASRYSTGELFF.